These T cell receptor beta chains were read from a single sample in a study of preoperative IRX-2 immunotherapy in early breast cancer. Only in-frame clones appear in the TCRdb table, and some are missing; sequencing was by immunoSEQ multiplex PCR. The sample holds 24,000 or so clones, around 90% seen once. The source material was tumor tissue, sampled after IRX-2 immunotherapy. The receptors here all came from a human donor with breast cancer. Both conserved end residues are part of each CDR3. D genes are given only for firm matches. The size of a clone is reported for some rows only, either as once, few or many, or as a class for expanded clones.

j_gene: TRBJ2-3
d_gene: TRBD2
abundance: .
v_gene: TRBV9
CDR3aa: CASSVSGGAIDTQYF
CDR3nt: TGTGCCAGCAGCGTTAGCGGGGGGGCAATAGATACGCAGTATTTT

j_gene: TRBJ1-2
d_gene: TRBD1
abundance: .
v_gene: TRBV28
CDR3aa: CASSKTGGHAYGYTF
CDR3nt: TGTGCCAGCAGTAAGACAGGGGGCCATGCCTATGGCTACACCTTC

j_gene: TRBJ2-3
d_gene: .
abundance: .
v_gene: TRBV6-6
CDR3aa: CASSISTDTQYF
CDR3nt: TGTGCCAGCAGCATCAGCACAGATACGCAGTATTTT

j_gene: TRBJ1-5
d_gene: .
abundance: .
v_gene: TRBV30
CDR3aa: CAWSRDNNQPQHF
CDR3nt: TGTGCCTGGTCCCGGGACAACAATCAGCCCCAGCATTTT

j_gene: TRBJ2-3
d_gene: TRBD2
abundance: .
v_gene: TRBV9
CDR3aa: CASSVVPSGSTDTQYF
CDR3nt: TGTGCCAGCAGCGTAGTTCCTAGCGGAAGCACAGATACGCAGTATTTT

j_gene: TRBJ2-6
d_gene: .
abundance: .
v_gene: TRBV30
CDR3aa: CAWSSVAAVANVLTF
CDR3nt: TGTGCCTGGAGCTCAGTGGCCGCCGTGGCCAACGTCCTGACTTTC

j_gene: TRBJ1-1
d_gene: .
abundance: .
v_gene: TRBV7-3
CDR3aa: CASTEGPGTEAFF
CDR3nt: TGTGCCAGCACCGAAGGGCCAGGCACTGAAGCTTTCTTT

j_gene: TRBJ1-1
d_gene: .
abundance: .
v_gene: TRBV15
CDR3aa: CATSGDILNTEAFF
CDR3nt: TGTGCCACCAGCGGGGACATCCTGAACACTGAAGCTTTCTTT

j_gene: TRBJ2-6
d_gene: .
abundance: .
v_gene: TRBV7-9
CDR3aa: CAGTYSSGANVLTF
CDR3nt: TGTGCCGGAACCTATTCGTCTGGGGCCAACGTCCTGACTTTC

j_gene: TRBJ2-6
d_gene: .
abundance: .
v_gene: TRBV7-9
CDR3aa: CASSWGRGPGANVLTF
CDR3nt: TGTGCCAGCAGCTGGGGGAGGGGGCCTGGGGCCAACGTCCTGACTTTC

j_gene: TRBJ2-1
d_gene: TRBD2
abundance: .
v_gene: TRBV10-1
CDR3aa: CASAPETSGAYNEQFF
CDR3nt: TGCGCCAGCGCCCCCGAGACTAGCGGGGCCTACAATGAGCAGTTCTTC

j_gene: TRBJ2-3
d_gene: .
abundance: .
v_gene: TRBV5-1
CDR3aa: CASSLDPGLGTQYF
CDR3nt: TGCGCCAGCAGCTTGGACCCGGGGTTGGGTACGCAGTATTTT

j_gene: TRBJ2-1
d_gene: .
abundance: .
v_gene: TRBV2
CDR3aa: CASSEALGYGRFF
CDR3nt: TGTGCCAGCAGTGAAGCGTTGGGGTATGGGCGGTTCTTC

j_gene: TRBJ2-1
d_gene: .
abundance: .
v_gene: TRBV11-2
CDR3aa: CASSLAGNYNEQFF
CDR3nt: TGTGCCAGCAGCTTAGCGGGAAACTACAATGAGCAGTTCTTC

j_gene: TRBJ2-1
d_gene: .
abundance: .
v_gene: TRBV7-3
CDR3aa: CASSLMLNNEQFF
CDR3nt: TGTGCCAGCAGCTTGATGCTAAACAATGAGCAGTTCTTC

j_gene: TRBJ1-4
d_gene: .
abundance: medium-sized
v_gene: TRBV11-3
CDR3aa: CASSLGGGGEKLFF
CDR3nt: TGTGCCAGCAGCTTAGGTGGAGGGGGGGAAAAACTGTTTTTT

j_gene: TRBJ1-5
d_gene: TRBD1
abundance: .
v_gene: TRBV2
CDR3aa: CASSAVRQGPQPQHF
CDR3nt: TGTGCCAGCAGTGCTGTCCGACAGGGTCCTCAGCCCCAGCATTTT

j_gene: TRBJ1-2
d_gene: .
abundance: .
v_gene: TRBV5-4
CDR3aa: CASSWNTGYDYGYTF
CDR3nt: TGTGCCAGCAGCTGGAACACAGGGTATGACTATGGCTACACCTTC

j_gene: TRBJ2-1
d_gene: .
abundance: .
v_gene: TRBV5-1
CDR3aa: CASSFQLYNEQFF
CDR3nt: TGCGCCAGCAGCTTTCAACTCTACAATGAGCAGTTCTTC

j_gene: TRBJ1-5
d_gene: .
abundance: .
v_gene: TRBV21-1
CDR3aa: CASSKWDSNQPQHF
CDR3nt: TGTGCCAGCAGCAAGTGGGATAGCAATCAGCCCCAGCATTTT

j_gene: TRBJ1-3
d_gene: .
abundance: once
v_gene: TRBV5-5
CDR3aa: CASSPGPPGRAIYF
CDR3nt: TGTGCCAGCAGCCCGGGACCCCCCGGAAGGGCCATATATTTT

j_gene: TRBJ2-1
d_gene: TRBD1
abundance: .
v_gene: TRBV28
CDR3aa: CASSFGQGYYNEQFF
CDR3nt: TGTGCCAGCAGTTTTGGACAGGGATATTACAATGAGCAGTTCTTC

j_gene: TRBJ1-2
d_gene: .
abundance: .
v_gene: TRBV7-2
CDR3aa: CASSYPATRYGYTF
CDR3nt: TGTGCCAGCAGCTACCCGGCTACACGCTATGGCTACACCTTC

j_gene: TRBJ2-5
d_gene: .
abundance: .
v_gene: TRBV27
CDR3aa: CASSSPQGGGETQYF
CDR3nt: TGTGCCAGCAGTTCTCCACAGGGAGGTGGTGAGACCCAGTACTTC

j_gene: TRBJ2-3
d_gene: .
abundance: .
v_gene: TRBV6-1
CDR3aa: CASSELAAYDTQYF
CDR3nt: TGTGCCAGCAGTGAATTAGCCGCGTACGATACGCAGTATTTT

j_gene: TRBJ1-1
d_gene: .
abundance: .
v_gene: TRBV6-6
CDR3aa: CASKLRLNTEAFF
CDR3nt: TGTGCCAGCAAATTGCGGCTGAACACTGAAGCTTTCTTT

j_gene: TRBJ1-5
d_gene: .
abundance: .
v_gene: TRBV10-2
CDR3aa: CASRLDRDTNQPQHF
CDR3nt: TGCGCCAGCAGACTGGACCGGGACACGAATCAGCCCCAGCATTTT

j_gene: TRBJ2-5
d_gene: .
abundance: .
v_gene: TRBV6-4
CDR3aa: CASSAGTEEETQYF
CDR3nt: TGTGCCAGCAGCGCCGGGACTGAGGAAGAGACCCAGTACTTC

j_gene: TRBJ1-1
d_gene: TRBD1
abundance: .
v_gene: TRBV7-3
CDR3aa: CASSLYAQGDTEAFF
CDR3nt: TGTGCCAGCAGCTTATATGCGCAGGGGGACACTGAAGCTTTCTTT

j_gene: TRBJ2-5
d_gene: TRBD1
abundance: .
v_gene: TRBV11-3
CDR3aa: CASSCQTGRETQYF
CDR3nt: TGTGCCAGCAGCTGTCAGACAGGGCGTGAGACCCAGTACTTC

j_gene: TRBJ1-5
d_gene: .
abundance: .
v_gene: TRBV6-1
CDR3aa: CASSERENQPQHF
CDR3nt: TGTGCCAGCAGTGAAAGAGAAAACCAGCCCCAGCATTTT

j_gene: TRBJ2-3
d_gene: .
abundance: .
v_gene: TRBV19
CDR3aa: CASSHPSTDTQYF
CDR3nt: TGTGCCAGTAGTCACCCCTCCACAGATACGCAGTATTTT

j_gene: TRBJ1-6
d_gene: .
abundance: .
v_gene: TRBV9
CDR3aa: CASSVEGASSYNSPLHF
CDR3nt: TGTGCCAGCAGCGTAGAGGGAGCGAGCTCCTATAATTCACCCCTCCACTTT